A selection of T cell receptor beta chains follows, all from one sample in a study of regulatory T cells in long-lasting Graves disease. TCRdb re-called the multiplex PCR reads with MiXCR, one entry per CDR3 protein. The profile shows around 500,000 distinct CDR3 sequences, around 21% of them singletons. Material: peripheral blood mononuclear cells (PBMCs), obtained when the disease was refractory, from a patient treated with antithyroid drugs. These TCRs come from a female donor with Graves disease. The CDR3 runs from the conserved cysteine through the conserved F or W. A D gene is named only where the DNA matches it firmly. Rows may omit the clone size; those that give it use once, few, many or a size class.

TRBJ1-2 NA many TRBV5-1 TGTGCCAGCAGCTTGGAAAGGACCATTGACTATGGCTACACCTTC CASSLERTIDYGYTF
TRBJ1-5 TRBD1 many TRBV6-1 TGTGCCAGCAGTGAGGACAGGGGTCGACAGCCCCAGCATTTT CASSEDRGRQPQHF
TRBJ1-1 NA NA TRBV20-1 TGCAGTGCTAGAAAACCGGAGCTTGGCTGGGACGTGGGCACTGAAGCTTTCTTT CSARKPELGWDVGTEAFF
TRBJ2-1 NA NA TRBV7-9 TGTGCCAGCAGCTTGACTAAACCGTACAATGAGCAGTTCTTC CASSLTKPYNEQFF
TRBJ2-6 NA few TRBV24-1 TGTGCCACCAGTGAAGCCAGCTCTGGGGCCAACGTCCTGACTTTC CATSEASSGANVLTF
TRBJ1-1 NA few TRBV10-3 TGTGCCATCAGTGAGTCGATTAGGGGACTAATCGGGACTGAAGCTTTCTTT CAISESIRGLIGTEAFF
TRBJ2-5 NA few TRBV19 TGTGCCAGTAGCCTCCGGTATCGGACCCGGGAAGAGACCCAGTACTTC CASSLRYRTREETQYF
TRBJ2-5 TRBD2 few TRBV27 TGTGCCAGCAGTTCTTGGAGCGGGATTGGGCAAGAGACCCAGTACTTC CASSSWSGIGQETQYF
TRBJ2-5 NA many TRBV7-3 TGTGCCAGCAGCCCTACAGGGCCCCAAGAGACCCAGTACTTC CASSPTGPQETQYF
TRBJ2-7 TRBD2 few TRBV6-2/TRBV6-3 TGTGCCAGCAGTTCTCGGACTAGCGGCCAAATCTACGAGCAGTACTTC CASSSRTSGQIYEQYF
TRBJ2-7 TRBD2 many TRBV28 TGTGCCAGCAGACCTTCTAGCGGGAGTAGCGGCGAGCAGTACTTC CASRPSSGSSGEQYF
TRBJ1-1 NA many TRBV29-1 TGCAGCGTTGATCAGGGTGGTCTGACCACGAACACTGAAGCTTTCTTT CSVDQGGLTTNTEAFF
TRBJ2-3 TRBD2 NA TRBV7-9 TGTGCCAGCAGTTGGGGGGGAGATACGCAGTATTTT CASSWGGDTQYF
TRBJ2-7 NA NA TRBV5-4 TGTGCCAGCAGCCAGGGACGGTTCTACGAGCAGTACTTC CASSQGRFYEQYF
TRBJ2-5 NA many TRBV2 TGTGCCAGCAGTGACCCGAGCGGCACCACGATCGTTCAAGAGACCCAGTACTTC CASSDPSGTTIVQETQYF
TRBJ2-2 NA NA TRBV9 TGTGCCAGCAGCGGGGGGGCCCTCAACACCGGGGAGCTGTTTTTT CASSGGALNTGELFF
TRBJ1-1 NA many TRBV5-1 TGCGCCAGCAAGAAGACCGCCGGTTTCTTGAACACTGAAGCTTTCTTT CASKKTAGFLNTEAFF
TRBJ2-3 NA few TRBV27 TGTGCCAGCAGTCCCGGTCTCACAGATACGCAGTATTTT CASSPGLTDTQYF
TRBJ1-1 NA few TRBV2 TGTGCCAGCAACTACGGAGGGGGGACTGAAGCTTTCTTT CASNYGGGTEAFF
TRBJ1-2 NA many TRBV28 TGTGCCAGCAGTTTAACCAGGGGTGGAGGCTACACCTTC CASSLTRGGGYTF
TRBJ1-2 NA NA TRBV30 TGTGCCTGGAGAGACCTTCGCTATGGCTACACCTTC CAWRDLRYGYTF
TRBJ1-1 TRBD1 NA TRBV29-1 TGCAGCGCTAGACAGGGGGCGCAGGCTGAAGCTTTCTTT CSARQGAQAEAFF
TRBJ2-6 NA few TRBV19 TGTGCCAGTATCCCCGAGGTCCTATCTGGGGCCAACGTCCTGACTTTC CASIPEVLSGANVLTF
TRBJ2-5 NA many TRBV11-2 TGTGCCAGCAGCCCCGGGATAGCGGAAACCCAAGAGACCCAGTACTTC CASSPGIAETQETQYF
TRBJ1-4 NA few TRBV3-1 TGTGCCAGCAGCCAAGAGTTCGGGTTCCCAAATGAAAAACTGTTTTTT CASSQEFGFPNEKLFF
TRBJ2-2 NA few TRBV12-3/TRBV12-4 TGTGCCAGCTTTTCAGCAGTACCCACCGGGGAGCTGTTTTTT CASFSAVPTGELFF
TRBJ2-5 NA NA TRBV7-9 TGTGCCAGCAGCTTAGTCATCGGGAGAAAATCGGAGACCCAGTACTTC CASSLVIGRKSETQYF
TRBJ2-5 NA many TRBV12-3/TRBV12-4 TGTGCCAGCAGGGGACCGCTTCAAGAGACCCAGTACTTC CASRGPLQETQYF
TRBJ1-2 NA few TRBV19 TGTGCCAGTAGTCCGTTCGGACCTAACGAGGCGGGCTACACCTTC CASSPFGPNEAGYTF
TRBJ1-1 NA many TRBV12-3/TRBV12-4 TGTGCCAGCAGCCCCGGGCCCACTGAAGCTTTCTTT CASSPGPTEAFF
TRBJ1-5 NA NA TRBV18 TGTGCCAGCTCTCAAGGTCGGGGGCAGCCCCAGCATTTT CASSQGRGQPQHF
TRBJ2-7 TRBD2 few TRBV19 TGTGCCAGTAGTATGCTTTCACTAGCGGGAACCTACGAGCAGTACTTC CASSMLSLAGTYEQYF
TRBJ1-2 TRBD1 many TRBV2 TGTGCCAGCCACAGGGGACATACGTTTGGCTACACCTTC CASHRGHTFGYTF
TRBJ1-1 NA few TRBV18 TGTGCCAGCTCACCCTTCCCATACAGGGCGGTGAACACTGAAGCTTTCTTT CASSPFPYRAVNTEAFF
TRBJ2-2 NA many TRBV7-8 TGTGCCAGCAGCCACTCCGGGGGTAGCACCGGGGAGCTGTTTTTT CASSHSGGSTGELFF
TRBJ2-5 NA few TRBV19 TGTGCCAGTAGTATCGGCGGGGCGGGTGCGGAGACCCAGTACTTC CASSIGGAGAETQYF
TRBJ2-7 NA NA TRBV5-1 TGCGCCACCGCCGTGGCCCGAAACTACGAGCAGTACTTC CATAVARNYEQYF
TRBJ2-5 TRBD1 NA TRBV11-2 TGTGCCAGCAGTTTACAGGGGGCGCAGGGGGAGACCCAGTACTTC CASSLQGAQGETQYF
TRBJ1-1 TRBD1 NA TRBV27 TGTGCCAGCAGTACCCCCGGGACAGGGTCTGAAGCTTTCTTT CASSTPGTGSEAFF
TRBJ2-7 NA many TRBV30 TGTGCCTGGAGTCGGGGCCGAGACACCTACGAGCAGTACTTC CAWSRGRDTYEQYF
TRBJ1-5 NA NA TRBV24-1 TGTGCCACCAGTTCTCCAGTCGGGCCCCAGCATTTT CATSSPVGPQHF
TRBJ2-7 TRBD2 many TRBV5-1 TGCGCCAGCAGCTCCTGGACTAGCGGTGTGGAGCAGTACTTC CASSSWTSGVEQYF
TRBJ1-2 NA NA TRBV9 TGTGCCAGCAGCCACTCGGGGTTCTCTGGCTACACCTTC CASSHSGFSGYTF
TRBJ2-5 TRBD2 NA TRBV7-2 TGCGCCAGCAGCTTGGTGCCGGGAGGAGAGACCCAGTACTTC CASSLVPGGETQYF
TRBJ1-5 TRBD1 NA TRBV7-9 TGTGCCAGCAGCCACTCCCGGGACAGGAACTGGGGGCAGCCCCAGCATTTT CASSHSRDRNWGQPQHF
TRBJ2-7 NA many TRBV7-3 TGTGCCAGCAGCTTAGGCGTGGGGCCCTACGAGCAGTACTTC CASSLGVGPYEQYF
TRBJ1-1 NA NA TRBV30 TGTGCCTGGAGTGTACAGCTGGACACTGAAGCTTTCTTT CAWSVQLDTEAFF
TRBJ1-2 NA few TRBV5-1 TGCGCCAGCAGCTTGGTTAGGGCTGCCTATGGCTACACCTTC CASSLVRAAYGYTF
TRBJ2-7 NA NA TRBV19 TGTGCCAGTAGTATAGGCCCGGGACGGGCCGACGAGCAGTACTTC CASSIGPGRADEQYF
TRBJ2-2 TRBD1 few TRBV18 TGTGCCAGCTCAGATCTCGGACAGGCGGCCGGGGAGCTGTTTTTT CASSDLGQAAGELFF